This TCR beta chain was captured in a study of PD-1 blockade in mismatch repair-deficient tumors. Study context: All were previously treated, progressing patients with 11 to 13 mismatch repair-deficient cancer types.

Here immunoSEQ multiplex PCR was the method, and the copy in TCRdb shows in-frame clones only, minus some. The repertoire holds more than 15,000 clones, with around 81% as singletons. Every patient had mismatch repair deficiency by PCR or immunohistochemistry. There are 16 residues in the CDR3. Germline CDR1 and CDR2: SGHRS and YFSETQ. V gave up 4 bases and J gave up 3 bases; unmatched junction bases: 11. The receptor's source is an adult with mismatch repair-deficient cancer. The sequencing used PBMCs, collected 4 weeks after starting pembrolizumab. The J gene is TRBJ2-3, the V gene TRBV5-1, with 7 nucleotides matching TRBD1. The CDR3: CASSTGQARGTDTQYF. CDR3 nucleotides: TGCGCCAGCAGCACAGGACAGGCAAGGGGTACAGATACGCAGTATTTT.